This TCR beta chain was observed in a study of early T cells in non-severe SARS-CoV-2 infection. Study details: Chains were not paired, and sequencing was done on bulk RNA from unsorted whole blood. General study points: VDJdb-based annotation leaned toward anti-spike CD8 responses and missed private and CD4 specificities.

Molecules of cDNA were individually given unique molecular identifiers that were attached to them. TCRdb re-called the 5' RACE reads through MiXCR, storing one row per CDR3 protein. The sample holds approximately 84,000 distinct CDR3 sequences, 15% seen once. Germline loops: CDR1 SNHLY, CDR2 FYNNEI. There are 14 residues in the CDR3. Trimming removed 0 bases at V and 7 bases at J, with 11 bases between. The count of this clonotype is one. Its antigen is currently unknown. The specimen sequenced was whole blood. This sequence was found in an adult who was a healthcare worker with PCR-confirmed SARS-CoV-2 infection or an uninfected control (not recorded which). This chain joins TRBV2 and TRBJ2-3, with D perhaps TRBD1 or TRBD2 (6 bases each). CDR3 loop: CASSEAGGVNTQYF. The CDR3 DNA follows: TGTGCCAGCAGTGAAGCGGGGGGCGTGAATACGCAGTATTTT.